These 16 T cell receptor beta chains originate from one sample sequenced in a study of T cell changes during pregnancy in multiple sclerosis. Some clones are missing from TCRdb's copy, which holds only in-frame ones; the method was immunoSEQ multiplex PCR. This table has about 93,000 clones, about 92% appearing once. The sample in question was peripheral blood, obtained after pregnancy. These receptors all come from a female donor with multiple sclerosis, enrolled in a pregnancy study.

V gene TRBV5-1 combines with J gene TRBJ2-3; 8 bases line up with TRBD2. The CDR3 sequence is 15 residues long. In germline, CDR1 is SGHRS, CDR2 YFSETQ. The junction had 8 bases not matched to a gene; V was cut back by 7 bases and J by 1 base. The CDR3 spells CASSLSGIGTDTQYF. The CDR3 DNA follows: TGCGCCAGCTCACTTAGCGGGATTGGCACAGATACGCAGTATTTT.

V and J are TRBV19 and TRBJ2-1; 10 bases line up with TRBD2. The V gene end was trimmed by 3 bases and the J gene end by 7 bases; junction bases not matched to a gene: 12. This CDR3 is 17 amino acids long. The germline gives CDR1 LNHDA, CDR2 SQIVND (reference sequence). CDR3 sequence (DNA): TGTGCCAGTAGTATCACCCCCAGCGGGAGGGCCATAAATGAGCAGTTCTTC. The encoded protein is CASSITPSGRAINEQFF.

A single count supports this clone. This chain links TRBV11-3 with TRBJ1-3, with a tentative D call TRBD1 (6 bases). The ends were cut back, 5 bases at V and 8 bases at J, with 13 bases in the middle. Germline-derived CDR1 and CDR2 are SGHNT and YENEEA. CDR3 size: 13 residues. In DNA, the CDR3 is TGTGCCAGCAGCGGGGACACCGGGGACACCATATATTTT. Amino acid sequence: CASSGDTGDTIYF. Supplemented by reference TRBV11-3 and TRBJ1-3, the full variable domain reads EAGVVQSPRYKIIEKKQPVAFWCNPISGHNTLYWYLQNLGQGPELLIRYENEEAVDDSQLPKDRFSAERLKGVDSTLKIQPAELGDSAVYLCASSGDTGDTIYFGEGSWLTVV.

This clone was recorded a few times. The chain uses TRBV30 and TRBJ1-2; D is undetermined. The CDR3 sequence is 13 residues long. V dropped 0 bases and J dropped 1 base, with 6 bases sitting between them. Per germline, CDR1 GTSNPN and CDR2 SVGIG (reference sequence). In nucleotides, the CDR3 is TGTGCCTGGAGTGTCGGTCTTAACTATGGCTACACCTTC. This sequence encodes CAWSVGLNYGYTF.

The V gene is TRBV14, the J gene TRBJ1-1, with TRBD1 as a possible D gene (6 bases). CDR1 SGHDN and CDR2 FVKESK come from the germline V gene. The ends were cut back, 3 bases at V and 2 bases at J, with 13 bases in the middle. The length of the CDR3 is 15 residues. The CDR3 loop is CASSQSQGGNTEAFF. The CDR3 nucleotides read TGTGCCAGCAGCCAGTCCCAAGGGGGAAACACTGAAGCTTTCTTT.

V is TRBV30 and J is TRBJ1-5, with a tentative D call TRBD1 (6 bases). V was pared by 4 bases and J by 3 bases, with 10 bases between. This CDR3 has 13 residues. Germline loops: CDR1 GTSNPN, CDR2 SVGIG (reference sequence). In nucleotides, the CDR3 is TGTGCCTGGAACACAGGGCTCAATCAGCCCCAGCATTTT. Residues: CAWNTGLNQPQHF.

The CDR3 DNA is TGTGCCAGCACCCTAAGGCAGGGGCTGGACTACGAGCAGTACTTC. Protein sequence: CASTLRQGLDYEQYF. This chain connects TRBV27 to TRBJ2-7; D may be TRBD1 (6 bases). The germline V and J ends were trimmed by 7 bases and 3 bases, with 19 bases remaining between them. The CDR3 loop spans 15 amino acids. Germline lookup yields CDR1 MNHEY and CDR2 SMNVEV (reference sequence).

This chain joins TRBV10-3 and TRBJ2-7, with D hard to call. This CDR3 contains 13 residues. V gave up 4 bases and J gave up 0 bases, with 7 bases separating them. Germline assignment: CDR1 ENHRY and CDR2 SYGVKD. The CDR3 sequence: CAISGALSYEQYF. The CDR3 DNA reads TGTGCCATCAGTGGCGCCCTCTCCTACGAGCAGTACTTC.

This clone was recorded only once. Other DNA variants within this sample encode the same CDR3. The V call is TRBV5-1, the J call TRBJ2-2, with D tentatively TRBD2 (5 bases). V lost 7 bases and J lost 5, with 6 bases in between. Looked up from germline, CDR1 is SGHRS and CDR2 is YFSETQ. This CDR3 comprises 11 residues. CDR3 residues: CASGETGELFF. The CDR3 nucleotides are TGCGCCAGCGGGGAGACCGGGGAGCTGTTTTTT.

The J gene is TRBJ2-7, the V gene TRBV2, with D possibly being TRBD1 (6 bases). Germline V gene sequence: CDR1 SNHLY, CDR2 FYNNEI. Between the trimmed V and J ends, which lost 5 bases and 7 bases, there was a span of 15 bases. The CDR3 spans 13 residues. This chain's CDR3 is CASSYQQGGEQYF. DNA of the CDR3: TGTGCCAGCAGTTACCAACAGGGCGGGGAGCAGTACTTC.

The V call is TRBV6-1, the J call TRBJ2-7; D unresolved. Trimming left V 6 bases short and J 7 bases short, with 16 bases between. CDR3 length: 13 residues. Germline V lookup: CDR1 MNHNS, CDR2 SASEGT. CDR3 sequence reads: CASRSARRGEQYF. For the CDR3, the DNA is TGTGCCAGCAGATCTGCAAGGAGAGGTGAGCAGTACTTC.

The rearrangement links TRBV7-3 to TRBJ1-1, with D possibly TRBD1 on 6 matching bases. The germline CDR1 and CDR2 sequences are SGHTA and FQGTGA. CDR3 size: 12 residues. Trimming left V 4 bases short and J 7 bases short, with 10 bases between. The CDR3 here is CASSSRGGEAFF. CDR3 in DNA: TGTGCCAGCAGCTCCCGAGGGGGTGAAGCTTTCTTT. Full variable domain (rest looked up from reference TRBV7-3 and TRBJ1-1): GAGVSQTPSNKVTEKGKYVELRCDPISGHTALYWYRQSLGQGPEFLIYFQGTGAADDSGLPNDRFFAVRPEGSVSTLKIQRTERGDSAVYLCASSSRGGEAFFGQGTRLTVV.

The genes are TRBV25-1 and TRBJ1-5; 8 positions agree with TRBD1. This CDR3 spans 14 amino acids. CDR1 is MGHDK and CDR2 is SYGVNS in the germline V gene. J was trimmed by 6 bases and V by 5 bases; bases with no gene match: 6. The CDR3 loop reads CASSRTGTGQPQHF. The CDR3 DNA follows: TGTGCCAGCAGTCGGACAGGGACCGGTCAGCCCCAGCATTTT.

The gene calls are TRBV9 and TRBJ1-1; 7 bases fit TRBD1. V was pared by 3 bases and J by 0 bases, with 5 bases of the junction left unmatched. Looked up from germline, CDR1 is SGDLS and CDR2 is YYNGEE. The CDR3 has 15 residues. The CDR3 spells CASSAGTDMNTEAFF. The CDR3 nucleotides are TGTGCCAGCAGCGCCGGGACAGATATGAACACTGAAGCTTTCTTT.

The V gene is TRBV18, the J gene TRBJ2-1; TRBD2 agrees at 8 bases. There are 19 residues in the CDR3. Losses at the gene ends were 6 bases for V and 2 bases for J; bases not matched to a gene: 18. Germline V gene lookup returns CDR1 KGHSH and CDR2 LQKENI. In DNA, the CDR3 is TGTGCCAGCTCCTTCTCCGAGACTAGCGATTGGGTGCCCTACAATGAGCAGTTCTTC. Protein product: CASSFSETSDWVPYNEQFF. Full variable domain (remainder filled in from reference TRBV18 and TRBJ2-1): NAGVMQNPRHLVRRRGQEARLRCSPMKGHSHVYWYRQLPEEGLKFMVYLQKENIIDESGMPKERFSAEFPKEGPSILRIQQVVRGDSAAYFCASSFSETSDWVPYNEQFFGPGTRLTVL.

V usage is TRBV7-2 and J usage is TRBJ2-1, with D unresolved. The V and J ends lost 3 bases and 0 bases respectively, with 9 bases between them. Germline V lookup: CDR1 SGHTA, CDR2 FQGNSA. The CDR3 runs to 15 residues. The CDR3 region has the DNA TGTGCCAGCAGCTTCCTGTCTAGCTCCTACAATGAGCAGTTCTTC. It specifies CASSFLSSSYNEQFF.